The clone carrying this T cell receptor (beta chain) was recorded a few times. TCR beta CDR3 regions were amplified from RNA transcripts. Initially, a first-round RT-PCR of the TCR CDR3 employed the HTBI primer set. Each CDR3 protein is one row after TCRdb ran MiXCR on the multiplex PCR reads. This table has more than 500,000 distinct CDR3 sequences, about 14% appearing once. The data were obtained in a study of T cells in Graves' hyperthyroidism and ophthalmopathy. This CDR3 contains 15 residues. V shed 1 base and J shed 5 bases, with 14 bases lying between them. CDR1 is SEHNR, CDR2 FQNEAQ, per germline (reference sequence). Thyroid ultrasound and orbital computed tomography, with clinical symptoms and serum thyroxine and TRAb, informed diagnoses.

The V and J genes are TRBV7-9 and TRBJ1-1, with D tentatively TRBD1 (6 bases). The source of this sequence is a woman between 40 and 55 years old with Graves' hyperthyroidism. Sequenced sample: blood. CDR3 DNA: TGTGCCAGCAGCTTAGGGGGCAGGGGATCGACTGAAGCTTTCTTT. Its protein is CASSLGGRGSTEAFF.